This paragraph covers one TCR beta chain sequence. Its specific antigen is unknown. No base quality information exists; no much larger clone differs at one position. Collaborating institutions collected whole blood in K2EDTA tubes following their own protocols. For TCRbeta analysis, collaborators shipped samples as frozen whole blood, isolated PBMCs, or DNA extracted from either of those sample types. The record originates from a study of blood T cell repertoires in COVID-19 (dated by TCRdb to between 2020 and 2021). For the study in its entirety: Samples from collaborators originated in the United States, Italy and Spain and spanned both the acute and convalescent phases of COVID-19. The prospective study material was composed of cDNA or gDNA derived from T cells, B-cell-depleted T cells, or PBMCs. Subjects who had been exposed to COVID-19, were actively infected with it, or had recovered from it provided the deeply sampled blood TCRbeta repertoires that made up the dataset. The repertoires were released in a freely available public database meant as a resource for research on the immune response to SARS-CoV-2. The samples were drawn from two sources: the first 160 participants of the ongoing ImmuneRACE study, and 1,200 or so subjects contributed by 6 global collaborators. A de-identified subject ID, COVID-19 status, age in years and sex were almost always included in the sample metadata. Where available, HLA class I and class II types were obtained from metadata supplied by the sample provider rather than from assay-based typing. General findings and caveats noted by the study authors: The quantity of clinical and demographic metadata differed by source and by participant and was supplied without curation.

The CDR3 contains 13 residues, cysteine and phenylalanine counted. The only DNA kept is the CDR3, 39 bases in frame from the first base. According to the germline V gene, CDR1 reads SGHTA and CDR2 reads FQGNSA. Deletion took 4 bases off V and 3 bases off J, with a span of 6 bases between the germline ends. TCRbeta CDR3 regions were amplified from genomic DNA using the immunoSEQ Assay, a bias-controlled multiplex PCR. The source study handled its data this way. Within the assay, amplification of reference gene primers was used to estimate how many nucleated cells each sample contained. To quantify the absolute abundance of each unique TCRbeta CDR3 rearrangement, sequence reads were collapsed and filtered. Productive Simpson clonality was computed per sample as the square root of Simpson's diversity index over productive rearrangements. TCRdb obtained this table from immuneACCESS and retained in-frame rearrangements with V and J assigned. These tables miss some clones; where compared with another copy, unresolved V genes account for less than half of the shortfall, and the remainder is unexplained. V and J calls and clone size come straight from that table; D and trimming were deduced from the DNA. For this sample there are a few hundred thousand clones; 80% appear just once. Of the sample, 7.2% is held by the ten largest clones.

The sequenced sample consisted of peripheral blood. This receptor was obtained from a woman in her 70s with acute or convalescent COVID-19. Here the chain combines TRBV7-2 and TRBJ2-2, with the D gene not confidently named. For the CDR3, the sequence is CASSSPDTGELFF. The DNA reads as follows: TGTGCCAGCAGCTCTCCGGACACCGGGGAGCTGTTTTTT.